This record covers a single T cell receptor beta chain. There is no known antigen for this receptor. Base qualities are not provided; no much larger clone lies one nucleotide away. Samples from volunteer blood donors who had recovered from COVID-19 were contributed by a second Seattle source. Each collaborating institution followed its own protocols to collect whole blood in K2EDTA tubes. For TCRbeta analysis, collaborator samples were shipped as frozen whole blood, as isolated PBMCs, or as DNA extracted from either sample type. These data originate in a study of blood T cell repertoires in COVID-19 (dated by TCRdb to 2020 to 2022). Context from the whole study: Samples covering the acute and convalescent phases of COVID-19 were provided by collaborators in the United States, Italy and Spain. The prospective study material was composed of cDNA or gDNA derived from T cells, B-cell-depleted T cells, or PBMCs. The dataset comprised deeply sampled blood TCRbeta repertoires from subjects exposed to, actively infected with, or recovered from COVID-19. The repertoires were made available in a free public database intended to serve as a resource for research on the immune response to SARS-CoV-2. The samples were drawn from two sources: the first 160 participants of the ongoing ImmuneRACE study, and 1,000 to 1,500 subjects contributed by 6 global collaborators. The sample metadata nearly always contained a de-identified subject ID, COVID-19 status, age in years and sex. Where available, HLA class I and class II types were obtained from metadata supplied by the sample provider rather than from assay-based typing. The investigation overall reported the following: The amount of clinical and demographic metadata varied by source and participant and was provided uncurated.

Including cysteine and phenylalanine, the CDR3 has 15 amino acids. CDR3 DNA is the only sequence kept; it has 45 bases, read in frame from the first base. From the germline V gene (reference sequence), CDR1 is LGHDT and CDR2 is YNNKEL. A distance of 17 bases separates the germline ends of V and J, which lose 4 bases and 8 bases respectively. TCRbeta CDR3 regions were amplified from genomic DNA by means of the immunoSEQ Assay, a bias-controlled multiplex PCR. As for how the authors treated the data: Within the assay, amplification of reference gene primers was used to estimate how many nucleated cells each sample contained. Sequence reads were collapsed and filtered to measure the absolute abundance of every unique TCRbeta CDR3 rearrangement. Productive Simpson clonality was computed per sample as the square root of Simpson's diversity index over productive rearrangements. The table comes from immuneACCESS by way of TCRdb, which keeps in-frame sequences with V and J called. Part of the clones is missing from these tables; in studies checked, under half for an unresolved V gene and the rest for unknown reasons. That table is the source of V, J and clone size, and D and trimming were worked out from the DNA. The sample table records hundreds of thousands of clones; roughly nine tenths of these occur just once. Roughly 1.6% of the sample belongs to the ten largest clones.

Sequencing used peripheral blood. The TCR originated in a woman aged 55-70 years who had recovered from COVID-19. Recombination joined TRBV3-1 (or the pseudogene TRBV3-2) with TRBJ1-4; matching of 6 bases hints at TRBD1 as the D gene. The CDR3 loop reads CASSRSPTGKEKLFF. The DNA is TGTGCCAGCAGCCGATCGCCCACAGGGAAAGAAAAACTGTTTTTT.